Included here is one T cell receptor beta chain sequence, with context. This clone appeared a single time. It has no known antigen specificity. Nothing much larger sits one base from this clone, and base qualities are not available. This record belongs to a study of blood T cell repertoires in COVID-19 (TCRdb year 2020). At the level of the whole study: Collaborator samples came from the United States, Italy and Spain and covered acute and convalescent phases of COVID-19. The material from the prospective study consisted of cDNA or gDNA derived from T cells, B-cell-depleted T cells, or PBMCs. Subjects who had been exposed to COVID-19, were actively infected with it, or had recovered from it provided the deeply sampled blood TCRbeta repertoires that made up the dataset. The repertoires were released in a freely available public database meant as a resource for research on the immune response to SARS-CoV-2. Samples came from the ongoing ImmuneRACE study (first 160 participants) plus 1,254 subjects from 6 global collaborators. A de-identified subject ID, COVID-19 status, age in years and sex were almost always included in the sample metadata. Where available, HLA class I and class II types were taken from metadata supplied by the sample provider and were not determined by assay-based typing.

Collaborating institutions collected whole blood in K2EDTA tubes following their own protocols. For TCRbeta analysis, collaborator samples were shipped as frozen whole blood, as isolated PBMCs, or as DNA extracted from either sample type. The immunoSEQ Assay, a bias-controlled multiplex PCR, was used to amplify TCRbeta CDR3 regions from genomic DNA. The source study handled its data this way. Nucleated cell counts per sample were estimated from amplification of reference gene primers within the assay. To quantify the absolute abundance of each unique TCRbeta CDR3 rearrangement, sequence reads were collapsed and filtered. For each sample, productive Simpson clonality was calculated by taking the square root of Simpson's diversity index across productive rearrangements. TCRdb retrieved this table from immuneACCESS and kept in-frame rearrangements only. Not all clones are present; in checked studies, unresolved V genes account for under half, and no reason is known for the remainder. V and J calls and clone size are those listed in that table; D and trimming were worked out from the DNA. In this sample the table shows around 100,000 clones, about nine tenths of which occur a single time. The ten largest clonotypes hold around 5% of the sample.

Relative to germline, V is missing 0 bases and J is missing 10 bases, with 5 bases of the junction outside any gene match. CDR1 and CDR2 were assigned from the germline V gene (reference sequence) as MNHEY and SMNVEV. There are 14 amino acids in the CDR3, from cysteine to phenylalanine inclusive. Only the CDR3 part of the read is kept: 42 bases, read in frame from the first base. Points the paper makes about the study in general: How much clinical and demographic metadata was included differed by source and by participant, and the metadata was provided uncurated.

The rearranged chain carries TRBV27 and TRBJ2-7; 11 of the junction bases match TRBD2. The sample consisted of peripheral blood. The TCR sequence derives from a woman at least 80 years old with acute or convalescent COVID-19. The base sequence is TGTGCCAGCAGTTTATCGCCTAGCGGGGGGCCCCAGTACTTC. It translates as CASSLSPSGGPQYF.